This T cell receptor (beta chain) was obtained from a study of cytomegalovirus exposure and HLA in healthy donors. Points from the study as a whole: A subsequent analysis found that TCR clusters from the first cohort also tended to co-occur in the 90 to 150 validation repertoires, with 90% to 95% of cluster scores above 0. The classifier reportedly diagnosed cytomegalovirus status with high specificity and sensitivity. The study flagged 150 to 200 TCR beta chains as cytomegalovirus-associated.

Worth noting for this clone: Its target is not known.

Profiling relied on immunoSEQ multiplex PCR, and the TCRdb table lists in-frame clones only, not all of them. The table has approximately 280,000 clones, around 86% seen once. The CDR3 has 15 amino acids. The germline V gene encodes CDR1 MDHEN and CDR2 SYDVKM. Trimming at V came to 7 bases and at J to 4 bases, leaving 11 bases not matched to a gene. Sequenced sample: PBMCs. This rearrangement joins TRBV28 to TRBJ2-5; 8 positions agree with TRBD2. The TCR originated in a woman aged 18-29 years in good health and CMV-seronegative. For the CDR3, the DNA is TGTGCCAGCACCCTACGCGGGGGGTTGGGAGAGACCCAGTACTTC. Residues: CASTLRGGLGETQYF.